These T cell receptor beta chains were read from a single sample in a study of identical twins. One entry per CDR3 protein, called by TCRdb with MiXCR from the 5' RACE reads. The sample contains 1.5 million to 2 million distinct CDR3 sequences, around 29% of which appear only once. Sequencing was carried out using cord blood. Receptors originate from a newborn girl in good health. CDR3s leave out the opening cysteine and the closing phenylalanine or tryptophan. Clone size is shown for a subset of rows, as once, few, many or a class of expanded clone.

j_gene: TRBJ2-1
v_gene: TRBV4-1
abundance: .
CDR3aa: ACSQAWFSYNEQF

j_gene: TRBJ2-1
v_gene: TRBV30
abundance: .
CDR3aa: AWTTGYNEQF

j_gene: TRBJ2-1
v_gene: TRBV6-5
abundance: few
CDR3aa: ASSYTGLAGGPGWDEQF

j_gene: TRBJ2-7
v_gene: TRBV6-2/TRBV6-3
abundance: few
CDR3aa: ASGSAVYEQY

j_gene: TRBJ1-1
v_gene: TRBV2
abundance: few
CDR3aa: ASTMAGMNTEAF

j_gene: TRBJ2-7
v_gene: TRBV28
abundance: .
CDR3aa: ASSLLAGGSDEQY

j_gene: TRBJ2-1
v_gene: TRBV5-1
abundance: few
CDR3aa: ASSSGDPDADEQF

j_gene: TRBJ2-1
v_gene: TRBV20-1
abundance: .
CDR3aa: SAREGTSPPYNEQF

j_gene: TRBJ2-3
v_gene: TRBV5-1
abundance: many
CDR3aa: ASSVDRATDTQY

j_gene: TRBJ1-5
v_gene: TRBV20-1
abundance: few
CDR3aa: SASRGPSNQPQH

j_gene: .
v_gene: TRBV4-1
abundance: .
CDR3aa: ASSQDRTLAGAYNEQY

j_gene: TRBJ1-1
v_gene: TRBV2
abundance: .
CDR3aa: ASREWGGTEAF

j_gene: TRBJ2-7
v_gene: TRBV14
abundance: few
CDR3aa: ASSQGSGTGLYEQY

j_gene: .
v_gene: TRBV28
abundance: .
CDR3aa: ASLGVVSYNEQY

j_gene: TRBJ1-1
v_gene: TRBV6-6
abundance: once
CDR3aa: ASSYSSSRGVNTEAF

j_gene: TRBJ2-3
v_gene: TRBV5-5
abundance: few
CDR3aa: ASSLAPKGPSTDTQY

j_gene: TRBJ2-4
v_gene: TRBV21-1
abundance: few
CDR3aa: ASSKGGIVGPLAKNIQY

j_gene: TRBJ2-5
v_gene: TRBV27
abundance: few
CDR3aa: ASSPLGAGGPGGEQY

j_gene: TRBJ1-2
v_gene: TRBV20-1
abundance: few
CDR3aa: SARDLGPYGYT

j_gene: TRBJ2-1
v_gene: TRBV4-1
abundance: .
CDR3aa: ASSHPGTKRYNEQF

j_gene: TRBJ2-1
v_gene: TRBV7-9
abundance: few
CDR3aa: ASSAAGTAYNEQF

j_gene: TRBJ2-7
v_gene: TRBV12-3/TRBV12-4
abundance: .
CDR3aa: AGSNRGLNEQY

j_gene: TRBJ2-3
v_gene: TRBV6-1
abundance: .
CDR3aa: ASSEGREIDTQY

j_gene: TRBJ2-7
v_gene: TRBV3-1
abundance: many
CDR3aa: ASTRSSGGSYEQY

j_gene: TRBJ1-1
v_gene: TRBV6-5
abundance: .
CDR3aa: ASSYSTRTTEAF

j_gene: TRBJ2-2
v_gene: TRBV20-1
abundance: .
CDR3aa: SARIEGRTGELF

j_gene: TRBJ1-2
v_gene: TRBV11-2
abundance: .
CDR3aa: ASSLDSDRAGYT

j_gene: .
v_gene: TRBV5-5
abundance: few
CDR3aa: ASSFILYNEQY

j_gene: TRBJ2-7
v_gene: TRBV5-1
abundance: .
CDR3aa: ASSLANTLSYEQY

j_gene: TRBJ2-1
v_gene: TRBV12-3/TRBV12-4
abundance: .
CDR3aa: ASLSRLTWF

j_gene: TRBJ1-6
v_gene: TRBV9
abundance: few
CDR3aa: ASSPGTGGGNSPLH

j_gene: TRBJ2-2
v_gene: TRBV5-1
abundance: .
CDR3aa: ASSAGHANTGELF

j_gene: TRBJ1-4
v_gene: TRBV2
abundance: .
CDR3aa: ASRDTGIRNEKLF

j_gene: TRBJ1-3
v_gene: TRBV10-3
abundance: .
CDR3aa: AISELDPVSGNTIY

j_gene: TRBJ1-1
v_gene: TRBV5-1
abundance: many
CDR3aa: ASSLDRDTEAF

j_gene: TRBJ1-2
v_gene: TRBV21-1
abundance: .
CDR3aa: ASSKLGGPWYGYT

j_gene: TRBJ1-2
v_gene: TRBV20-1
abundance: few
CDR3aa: SEEGVYSGYT

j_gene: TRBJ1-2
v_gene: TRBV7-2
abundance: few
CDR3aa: ASSFGDLDYGYT

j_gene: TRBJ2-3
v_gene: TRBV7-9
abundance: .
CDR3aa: ASSLGPDTRY

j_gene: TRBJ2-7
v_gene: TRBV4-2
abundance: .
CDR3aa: ASSQPGTIHEQY

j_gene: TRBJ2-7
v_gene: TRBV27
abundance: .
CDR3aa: ASSSMGASGGVEQY

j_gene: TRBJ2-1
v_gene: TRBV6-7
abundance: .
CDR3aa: ASSYPAGDYNEQF

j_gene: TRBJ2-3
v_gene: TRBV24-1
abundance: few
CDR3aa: ATSDPGGLAATDTQY

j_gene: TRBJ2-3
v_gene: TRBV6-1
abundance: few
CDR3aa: ASCPGTSTDTQY

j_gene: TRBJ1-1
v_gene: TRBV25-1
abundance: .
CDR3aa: ASSLGVTAEAF

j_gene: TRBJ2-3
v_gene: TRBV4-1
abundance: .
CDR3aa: ASSPSPIRDRGQDTQY

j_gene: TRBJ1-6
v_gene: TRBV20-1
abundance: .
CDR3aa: SARVPGYNSPLH

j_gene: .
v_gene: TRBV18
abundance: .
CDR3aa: ASSPYSLAGDNEQY

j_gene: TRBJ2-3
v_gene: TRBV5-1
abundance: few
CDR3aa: ASSSPPTESTDTQY